This T cell receptor (beta chain) was observed in a study of early T cells in non-severe SARS-CoV-2 infection. Unique molecular identifier tags were affixed to discrete cDNA molecules. TCRdb re-called the 5' RACE reads with MiXCR, one entry per CDR3 protein. Of tens of thousands of distinct CDR3 sequences in the sample, approximately 12% were seen once. V was pared by 2 bases and J by 5 bases, with 10 bases between. The germline CDR1 and CDR2 sequences are SGHTA and FQGTGA. CDR3 size: 14 residues. This clonotype was counted at least ten times. The genes are TRBV7-3 and TRBJ2-1; a weak D match, TRBD1 (5 bases). The source was whole blood, collected at baseline. This receptor was obtained from an adult who was a healthcare worker with PCR-confirmed SARS-CoV-2 infection or an uninfected control (not recorded which). The donor label of this sample is uncertain. The CDR3 DNA reads TGTGCCAGCAGCTTAGTGGCCAGGGACAATGAGCAGTTCTTC. It yields the protein CASSLVARDNEQFF.